This T cell receptor beta chain originates from a study of blood T cell repertoires in COVID-19. Study details: In each case, the material was cDNA or gDNA derived from T cells, B-cell-depleted T cells, or PBMCs.

TCRdb's table, derived via immunoSEQ multiplex PCR, lists solely in-frame clones and lacks some. The sample holds under 200,000 clones, 82% seen once. Germline CDR1 is MNHNS and CDR2 is SASEGT. The CDR3 sequence is 18 residues long. Losses at the gene ends were 2 bases for V and 5 bases for J; bases not matched to a gene: 9. Sequenced material: PBMCs or T cells enriched from blood (not recorded which). The V and J genes are TRBV6-1 and TRBJ2-2; TRBD2 matches at 12 bases. This receptor was taken from a man aged 55 to 69 who had recovered from COVID-19. For the CDR3, the DNA is TGTGCCAGCAGTGAATCCCCTGGACTAGCGGGACAAACCGGGGAGCTGTTTTTT. It yields the protein CASSESPGLAGQTGELFF.